The 11 T cell receptor beta chains listed next were all sequenced from one sample in a study of spatial heterogeneity in lung cancer. Their specific antigens are unknown. Time point here: sample taken at primary tumor resection. Regarding the study as a whole: Higher tumor mutation counts went along with higher counts of expanded intratumoral alpha and beta TCRs.

In TCRdb, the 5' RACE reads were re-called with MiXCR into one record per CDR3 protein. The repertoire consists of about 9,800 distinct CDR3 sequences, with roughly 51% occurring once and the leading ten covering 28%. The source material was lung tumor tissue, sampled at surgery. The receptors derive from a female donor with early-stage non-small cell lung cancer.

A few counts support this clonotype. This beta chain is a stray read from a library made for alpha chains; its abundance is not meaningful. The V call is TRBV7-2, the J call TRBJ2-3; 9 positions agree with TRBD1. The CDR3 totals 16 residues. Per germline, CDR1 SGHTA and CDR2 FQGNSA. With 6 bases clipped from V and 5 bases from J, the junction kept 12 bases outside the gene matches. CDR3 DNA: TGTGCCAGCAGAATACAGGGGGCACTGATTCGAGATACGCAGTATTTT. As protein: CASRIQGALIRDTQYF.

With respect to this clonotype: This beta chain came through as a stray read in a library set up for alpha chains, and its size says little. J is TRBJ2-1 and V is TRBV11-1; TRBD1 agrees at 9 bases. The ends lost 5 bases at V and 8 bases at J; junction bases unmatched: 7. CDR1 is SGHAT and CDR2 is FQDESV in the germline V gene (reference sequence). This CDR3 has 14 amino acids. This CDR3 is CASSPWDRADEQFF. DNA for the CDR3: TGTGCCAGCAGCCCCTGGGACAGGGCCGATGAGCAGTTCTTC.

Concerning this clonotype itself: This beta chain slipped into a library made for alpha chains as a stray read, so its size is not meaningful. The chain has TRBV7-9 and TRBJ1-1; D ambiguous. Germline-derived CDR1 and CDR2 are SEHNR and FQNEAQ (reference sequence). This CDR3 has 11 residues. V was trimmed by 3 bases and J by 7 bases, leaving 6 bases between them. CDR3 protein: CASSLPGEAFF. The DNA of the CDR3 is TGTGCCAGCAGCTTGCCAGGTGAAGCTTTCTTT.

Notes on this clonotype: Because this beta chain is a stray read in a library intended to capture alpha chains, its abundance should not be given much weight. V gene TRBV6-6 combines with J gene TRBJ2-3; TRBD2 might be the D (5 bases). Per the germline V gene, CDR1 is MNHNY and CDR2 is SVGAGI (reference sequence). The CDR3 sequence is 15 residues long. The V gene lost 2 bases and the J gene lost 1 base, with 10 bases spanning the gap. CDR3 nucleotides: TGTGCCAGCAGTTACGTCGGGATGGGCACAGATACGCAGTATTTT. Translated: CASSYVGMGTDTQYF.

Points on this clonotype: Little can be read into the size of this beta chain, an off-target read in a library designed for alpha chains. J is TRBJ2-1 and V is TRBV28; D ambiguous. Germline CDR1 reads MDHEN; CDR2 reads SYDVKM. V lost 2 bases to trimming and J lost 4 bases, with 3 bases between them. CDR3 length: 12 amino acids. The CDR3 sequence: CASSLEYNEQFF. The CDR3 DNA reads as TGTGCCAGCAGTTTAGAATACAATGAGCAGTTCTTC.

Worth noting for this clonotype: A library prepared for alpha chains yielded this beta chain as an off-target read; its size is of little meaning. This sequence joins TRBV3-1 and TRBJ2-5; 10 bases match TRBD2. The CDR3 has 17 amino acids. V lost 2 bases, J lost 6 bases, and 12 bases stayed unmatched. Germline values: CDR1 LGHDT, CDR2 YNNKEL (reference sequence). This CDR3 reads CASSQLSGGAVRQTQYF. Written as DNA, the CDR3 is TGTGCCAGCAGCCAACTCAGCGGGGGGGCCGTACGGCAGACCCAGTACTTC.

In its sample, this clonotype was seen once. This beta chain is an unintended read in a library built for alpha chains; its size means little. This sequence joins TRBV27 and TRBJ1-5; D is undetermined. Germline CDR1 is MNHEY and CDR2 is SMNVEV (reference sequence). The germline V and J ends were trimmed by 6 bases and 0 bases, with 6 bases remaining between them. There are 13 residues in the CDR3. CDR3 sequence reads: CASRQYSNQPQHF. The CDR3 DNA sequence: TGTGCCAGCAGACAGTATAGCAATCAGCCCCAGCATTTT.

A note on this clonotype: Because this beta chain is a stray read in a library intended to capture alpha chains, its abundance should not be given much weight. V is TRBV2 and J is TRBJ1-6; maybe TRBD1 (6 bases). V was shortened by 6 bases and J by 3 bases, with 12 bases between the two germline ends. From germline, CDR1 is SNHLY and CDR2 FYNNEI. The CDR3 is made up of 15 amino acids. The CDR3 DNA reads TGTGCCAGCAGATCTACAGGGAACTATAATTCACCCCTCCACTTT. Translation: CASRSTGNYNSPLHF.

With regard to this clonotype: The library was built for alpha chains, so this beta chain is an off-target read and its size means little. This sequence joins TRBV3-1 and TRBJ1-3; D is unresolved. The CDR3 is 12 amino acids. Germline lookup yields CDR1 LGHDT and CDR2 YNNKEL (reference sequence). Trimming took 3 bases from V and 4 from J, leaving 4 bases between them. This CDR3 reads CASSQVGNTIYF. The CDR3 coding sequence is TGTGCCAGCAGCCAGGTGGGAAACACCATATATTTT.

With respect to this clonotype: This beta chain is off target for a library built for alpha chains, so its abundance means little. The rearrangement joins TRBV5-1 to TRBJ1-1, with 7 bases matching TRBD1. V lost 4 bases to trimming and J lost 4 bases; unmatched junction nucleotides: 10. The germline CDR1 and CDR2 sequences are SGHRS and YFSETQ. This CDR3 is 15 amino acids long. The CDR3 DNA sequence: TGCGCCAGCAGCACCCGACAGGGCATGGGCACTGAAGCTTTCTTT. Protein product: CASSTRQGMGTEAFF.

Comments on this clonotype: This beta chain came through as a stray read in a library set up for alpha chains, and its size says little. The CDR3 here is CASSLGSLTGNEQFF. The CDR3 nucleotides are TGCGCCAGCAGCTTAGGGTCCCTAACGGGCAATGAGCAGTTCTTC. This rearrangement joins TRBV5-1 to TRBJ2-1; no clear D. This CDR3 spans 15 amino acids. V lost 2 bases to trimming and J lost 6 bases, with 15 bases between them. Germline CDR1 reads SGHRS; CDR2 reads YFSETQ.